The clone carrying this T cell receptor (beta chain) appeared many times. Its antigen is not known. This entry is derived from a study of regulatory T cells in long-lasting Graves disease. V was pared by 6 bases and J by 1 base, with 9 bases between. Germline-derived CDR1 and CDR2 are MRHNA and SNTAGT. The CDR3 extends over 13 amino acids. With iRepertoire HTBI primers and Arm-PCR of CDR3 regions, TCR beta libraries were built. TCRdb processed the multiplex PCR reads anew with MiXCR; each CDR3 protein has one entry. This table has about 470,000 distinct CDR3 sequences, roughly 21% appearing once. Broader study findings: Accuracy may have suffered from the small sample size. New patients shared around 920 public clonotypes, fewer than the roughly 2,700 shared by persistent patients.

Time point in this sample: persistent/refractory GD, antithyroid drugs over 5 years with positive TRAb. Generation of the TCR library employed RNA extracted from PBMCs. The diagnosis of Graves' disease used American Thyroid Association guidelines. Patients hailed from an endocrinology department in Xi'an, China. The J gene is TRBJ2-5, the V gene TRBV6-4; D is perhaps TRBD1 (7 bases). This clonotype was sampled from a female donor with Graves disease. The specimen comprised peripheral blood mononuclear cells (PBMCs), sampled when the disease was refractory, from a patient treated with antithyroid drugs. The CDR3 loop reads CASSRGVQETQYF. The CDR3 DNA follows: TGTGCCAGCAGCAGGGGGGTCCAAGAGACCCAGTACTTC.